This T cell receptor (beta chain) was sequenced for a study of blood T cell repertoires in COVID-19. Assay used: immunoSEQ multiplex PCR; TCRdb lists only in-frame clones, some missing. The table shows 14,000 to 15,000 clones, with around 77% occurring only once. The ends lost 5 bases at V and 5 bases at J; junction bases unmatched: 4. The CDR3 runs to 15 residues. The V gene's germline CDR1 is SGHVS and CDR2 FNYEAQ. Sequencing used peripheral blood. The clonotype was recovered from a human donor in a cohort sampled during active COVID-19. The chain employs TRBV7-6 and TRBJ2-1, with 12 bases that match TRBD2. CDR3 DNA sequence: TGTGCCAGCAGCACTCGGACTAGCGGGGACAATGAGCAGTTCTTC. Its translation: CASSTRTSGDNEQFF.